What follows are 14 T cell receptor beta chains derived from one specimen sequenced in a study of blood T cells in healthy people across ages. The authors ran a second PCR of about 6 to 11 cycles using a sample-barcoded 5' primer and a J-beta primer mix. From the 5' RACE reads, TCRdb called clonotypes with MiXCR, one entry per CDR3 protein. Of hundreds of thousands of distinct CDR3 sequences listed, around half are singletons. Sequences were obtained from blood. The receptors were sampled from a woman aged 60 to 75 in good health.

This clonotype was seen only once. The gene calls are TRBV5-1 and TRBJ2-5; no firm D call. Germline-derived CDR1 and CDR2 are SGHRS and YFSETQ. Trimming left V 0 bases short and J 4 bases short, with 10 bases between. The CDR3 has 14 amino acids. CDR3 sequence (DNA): TGCGCCAGCAGCTTGGGGACGAAGGTAGAGACCCAGTACTTC. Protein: CASSLGTKVETQYF.

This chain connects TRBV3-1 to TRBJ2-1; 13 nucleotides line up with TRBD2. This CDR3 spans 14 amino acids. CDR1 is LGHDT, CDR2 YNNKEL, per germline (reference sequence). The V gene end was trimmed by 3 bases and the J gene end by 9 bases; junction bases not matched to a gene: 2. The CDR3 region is CASSQWTSGSEQFF. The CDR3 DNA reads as TGTGCCAGCAGCCAGTGGACTAGCGGGAGTGAGCAGTTCTTC.

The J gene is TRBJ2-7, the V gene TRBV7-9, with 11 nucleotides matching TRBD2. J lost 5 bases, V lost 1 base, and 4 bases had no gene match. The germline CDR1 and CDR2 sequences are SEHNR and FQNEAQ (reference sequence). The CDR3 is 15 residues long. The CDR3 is CASSLVAGGPHEQYF. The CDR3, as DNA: TGTGCCAGCAGCTTAGTAGCGGGAGGGCCCCACGAGCAGTACTTC.

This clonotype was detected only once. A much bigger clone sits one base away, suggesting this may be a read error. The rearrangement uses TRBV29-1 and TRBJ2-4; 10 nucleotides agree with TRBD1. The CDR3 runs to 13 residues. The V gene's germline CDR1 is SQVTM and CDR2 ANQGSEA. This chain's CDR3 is CGVGTGASNIQYF. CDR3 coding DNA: TGCGGCGTGGGGACAGGGGCTTCAAACATTCAGTACTTC.

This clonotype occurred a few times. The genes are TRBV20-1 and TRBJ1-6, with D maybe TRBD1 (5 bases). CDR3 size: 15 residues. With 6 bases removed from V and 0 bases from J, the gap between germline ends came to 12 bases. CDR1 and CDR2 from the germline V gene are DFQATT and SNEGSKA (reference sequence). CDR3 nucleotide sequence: TGCAGTGCCGGGACTGGAAGCTCCTATAATTCACCCCTCCACTTT. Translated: CSAGTGSSYNSPLHF.

The CDR3 coding sequence is TGTGCCAGCAGCCTACGGACTAGCGGATTTCCCTACGAGCAGTACTTC. Its protein is CASSLRTSGFPYEQYF. The genes are TRBV9 and TRBJ2-7, with 10 bases lining up with TRBD2. CDR1 SGDLS and CDR2 YYNGEE come from the germline V gene. The CDR3 spans 16 residues. Trimming took 4 bases from V and 2 from J; bases not matched to a gene: 9.

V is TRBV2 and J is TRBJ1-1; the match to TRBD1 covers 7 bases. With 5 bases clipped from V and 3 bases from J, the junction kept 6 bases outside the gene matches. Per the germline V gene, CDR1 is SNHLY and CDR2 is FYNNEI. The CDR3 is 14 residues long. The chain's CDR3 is CASSRQGGDTEAFF. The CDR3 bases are TGTGCCAGCAGTCGACAGGGTGGGGACACTGAAGCTTTCTTT.

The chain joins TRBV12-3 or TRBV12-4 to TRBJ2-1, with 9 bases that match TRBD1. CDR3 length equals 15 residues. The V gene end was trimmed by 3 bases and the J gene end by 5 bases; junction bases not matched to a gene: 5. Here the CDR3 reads CASSLVDRGNNEQFF. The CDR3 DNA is TGTGCCAGCAGTTTGGTGGACAGGGGTAACAATGAGCAGTTCTTC.

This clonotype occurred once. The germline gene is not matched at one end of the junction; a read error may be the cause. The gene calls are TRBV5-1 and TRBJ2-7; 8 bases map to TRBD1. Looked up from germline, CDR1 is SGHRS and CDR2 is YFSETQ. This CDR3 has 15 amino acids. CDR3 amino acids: CTSRLAVQGAYEQYF. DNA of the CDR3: TGCACCAGCCGCTTGGCGGTTCAGGGGGCGTACGAGCAGTACTTC.

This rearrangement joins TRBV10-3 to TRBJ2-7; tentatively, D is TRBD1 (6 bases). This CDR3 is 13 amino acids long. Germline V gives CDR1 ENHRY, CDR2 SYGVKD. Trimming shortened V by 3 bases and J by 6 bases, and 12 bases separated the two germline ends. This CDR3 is CAISENRVPEQYF. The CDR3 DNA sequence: TGTGCCATCAGTGAAAACAGGGTCCCCGAGCAGTACTTC.

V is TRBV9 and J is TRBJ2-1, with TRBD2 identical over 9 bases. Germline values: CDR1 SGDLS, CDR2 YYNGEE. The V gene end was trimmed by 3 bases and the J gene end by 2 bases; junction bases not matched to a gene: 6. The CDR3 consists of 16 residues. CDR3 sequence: CASSAEGLAPYNEQFF. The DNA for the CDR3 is TGTGCCAGCAGCGCCGAGGGACTAGCCCCCTACAATGAGCAGTTCTTC.

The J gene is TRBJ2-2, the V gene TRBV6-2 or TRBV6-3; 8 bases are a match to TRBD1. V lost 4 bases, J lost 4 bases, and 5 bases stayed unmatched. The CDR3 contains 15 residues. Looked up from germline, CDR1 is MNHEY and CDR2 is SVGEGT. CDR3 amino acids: CASSFQGAPTGELFF. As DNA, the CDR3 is TGTGCCAGCAGTTTCCAGGGGGCCCCCACCGGGGAGCTGTTTTTT.

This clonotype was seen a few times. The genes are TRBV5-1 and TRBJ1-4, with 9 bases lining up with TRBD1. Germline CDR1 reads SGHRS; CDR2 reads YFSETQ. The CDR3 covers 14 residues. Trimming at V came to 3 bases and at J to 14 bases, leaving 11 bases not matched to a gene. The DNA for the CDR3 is TGCGCCAGCAGCTCGGCCCCGGGACAGGGCGAGCTGTTTTTT. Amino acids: CASSSAPGQGELFF.

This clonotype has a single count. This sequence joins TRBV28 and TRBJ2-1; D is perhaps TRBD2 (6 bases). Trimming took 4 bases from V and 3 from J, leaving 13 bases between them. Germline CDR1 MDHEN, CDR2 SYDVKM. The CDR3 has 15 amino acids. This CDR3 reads CASSSPGELYNEQFF. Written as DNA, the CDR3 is TGTGCCAGCAGTTCGCCGGGAGAACTCTACAATGAGCAGTTCTTC.